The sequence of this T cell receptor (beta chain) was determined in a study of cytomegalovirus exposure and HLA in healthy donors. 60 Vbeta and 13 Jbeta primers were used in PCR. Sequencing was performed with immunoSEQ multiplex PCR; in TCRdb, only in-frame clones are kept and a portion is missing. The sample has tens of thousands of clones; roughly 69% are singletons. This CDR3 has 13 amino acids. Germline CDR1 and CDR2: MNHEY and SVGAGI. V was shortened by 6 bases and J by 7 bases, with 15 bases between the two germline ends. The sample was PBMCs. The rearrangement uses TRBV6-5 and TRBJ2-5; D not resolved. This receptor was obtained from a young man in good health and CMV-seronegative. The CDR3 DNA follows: TGTGCCAGCAGAAGCTTAACTCCTGGGACCCAGTACTTC. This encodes CASRSLTPGTQYF.